A selection of T cell receptor beta chains follows, all from one sample in a study of T-cell memory formation after mild COVID-19. One entry per CDR3 protein, called by TCRdb with MiXCR from the 5' RACE reads. The table lists approximately 250,000 distinct CDR3 sequences, around 15% of them singletons. Sequencing input: PBMCs or a T cell subset sorted from them (not recorded which). The receptors originated from a man younger than 30 who had mild COVID-19 (a few samples of this study predate the infection). Cell type and time point are not known. The conserved cysteine and the conserved F or W are not part of the CDR3 here. Fields, in order: V gene, clone size, CDR3 protein. A row's size may be missing; if present it is once, few, many or a size class.

V gene: TRBV7-6
clone size: .
CDR3 protein: ASSAVVRWAEAF

V gene: TRBV15
clone size: few
CDR3 protein: ATSRGGLYEQY

V gene: TRBV18
clone size: few
CDR3 protein: ASSPGQSNEQF

V gene: TRBV18
clone size: .
CDR3 protein: ASSPMGLSYGYT

V gene: TRBV6-4
clone size: .
CDR3 protein: ASSESIGVQPQH

V gene: TRBV7-6
clone size: .
CDR3 protein: ASSAPGQGKTEAF

V gene: TRBV4-1
clone size: few
CDR3 protein: ASSQRSGLHLGNQPQH

V gene: TRBV6-2/TRBV6-3
clone size: few
CDR3 protein: ASLRQGENEQF

V gene: TRBV6-6
clone size: few
CDR3 protein: ASSLDRVRNQPQH

V gene: TRBV6-5
clone size: .
CDR3 protein: ASSAQASNYGYT

V gene: TRBV28
clone size: few
CDR3 protein: ASSGTSGVETQY

V gene: TRBV3-1
clone size: .
CDR3 protein: ASSQDGRSYNEQF